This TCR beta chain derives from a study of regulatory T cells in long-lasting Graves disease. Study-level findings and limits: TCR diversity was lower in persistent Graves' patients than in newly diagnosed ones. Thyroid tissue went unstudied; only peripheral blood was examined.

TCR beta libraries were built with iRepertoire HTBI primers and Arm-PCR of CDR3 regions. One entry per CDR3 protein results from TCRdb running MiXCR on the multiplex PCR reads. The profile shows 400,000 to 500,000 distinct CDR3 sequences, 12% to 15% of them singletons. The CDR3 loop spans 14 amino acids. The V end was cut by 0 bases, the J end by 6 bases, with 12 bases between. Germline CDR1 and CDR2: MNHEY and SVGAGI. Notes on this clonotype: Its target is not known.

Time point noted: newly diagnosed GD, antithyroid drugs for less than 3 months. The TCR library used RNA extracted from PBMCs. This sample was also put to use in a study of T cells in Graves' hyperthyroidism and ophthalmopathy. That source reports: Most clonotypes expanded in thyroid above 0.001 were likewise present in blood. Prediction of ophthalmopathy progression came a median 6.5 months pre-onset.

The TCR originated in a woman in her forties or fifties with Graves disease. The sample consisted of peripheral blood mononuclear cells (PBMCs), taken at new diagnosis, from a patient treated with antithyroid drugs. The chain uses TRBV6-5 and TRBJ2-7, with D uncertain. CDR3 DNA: TGTGCCAGCAGTTACTCTTCGGCTAGACGCGAGCAGTACTTC. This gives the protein CASSYSSARREQYF.